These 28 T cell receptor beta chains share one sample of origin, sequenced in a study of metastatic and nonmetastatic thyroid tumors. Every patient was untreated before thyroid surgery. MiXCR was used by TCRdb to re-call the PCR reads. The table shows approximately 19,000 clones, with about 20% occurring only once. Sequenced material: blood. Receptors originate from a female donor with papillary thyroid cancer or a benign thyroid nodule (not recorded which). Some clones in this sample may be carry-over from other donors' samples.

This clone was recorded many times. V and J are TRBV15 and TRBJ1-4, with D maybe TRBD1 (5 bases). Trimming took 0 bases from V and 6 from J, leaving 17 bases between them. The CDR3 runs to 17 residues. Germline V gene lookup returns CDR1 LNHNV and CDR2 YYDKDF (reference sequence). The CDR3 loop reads CATSREGRVASYEKLFF. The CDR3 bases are TGTGCCACCAGCAGAGAAGGCAGGGTGGCCTCTTATGAAAAACTGTTTTTT.

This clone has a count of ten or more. CDR3 sequence: CASSKWGNEQFF. The DNA of the CDR3 is TGTGCCAGCAGTAAATGGGGCAATGAGCAGTTCTTC. This chain connects TRBV6-1 to TRBJ2-1, with D hard to call. The CDR3 is 12 amino acids. Trimming shortened V by 5 bases and J by 6 bases, and 8 bases separated the two germline ends. Germline-derived CDR1 and CDR2 are MNHNS and SASEGT.

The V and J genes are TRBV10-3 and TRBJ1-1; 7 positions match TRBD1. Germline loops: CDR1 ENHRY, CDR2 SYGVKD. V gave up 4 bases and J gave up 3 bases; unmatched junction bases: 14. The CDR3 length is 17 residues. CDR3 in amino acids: CAISGRQGGRSYTEAFF. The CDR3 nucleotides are TGTGCCATCAGTGGGCGACAGGGCGGTAGATCGTACACTGAAGCTTTCTTT.

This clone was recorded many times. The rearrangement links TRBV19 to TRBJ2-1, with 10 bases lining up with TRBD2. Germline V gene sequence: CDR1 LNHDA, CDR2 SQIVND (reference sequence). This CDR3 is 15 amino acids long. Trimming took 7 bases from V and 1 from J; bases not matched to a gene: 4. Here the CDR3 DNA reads TGTGCCAGTACCCCACTAGCGGGATCCTACAATGAGCAGTTCTTC. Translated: CASTPLAGSYNEQFF. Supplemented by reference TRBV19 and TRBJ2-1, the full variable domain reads DGGITQSPKYLFRKEGQNVTLSCEQNLNHDAMYWYRQDPGQGLRLIYYSQIVNDFQKGDIAEGYSVSREKKESFPLTVTSAQKNPTAFYLCASTPLAGSYNEQFFGPGTRLTVL.

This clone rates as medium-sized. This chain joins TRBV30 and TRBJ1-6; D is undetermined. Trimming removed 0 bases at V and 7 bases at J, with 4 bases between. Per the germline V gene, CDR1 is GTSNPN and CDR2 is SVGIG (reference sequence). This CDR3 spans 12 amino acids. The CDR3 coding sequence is TGTGCCTGGAGTGTAGGGAATTCACCCCTCCACTTT. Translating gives CAWSVGNSPLHF. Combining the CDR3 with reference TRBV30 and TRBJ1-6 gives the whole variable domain SQTIHQWPATLVQPVGSPLSLECTVEGTSNPNLYWYRQAAGRGLQLLFYSVGIGQISSEVPQNLSASRPQDRQFILSSKKLLLSDSGFYLCAWSVGNSPLHFGNGTRLTVT.

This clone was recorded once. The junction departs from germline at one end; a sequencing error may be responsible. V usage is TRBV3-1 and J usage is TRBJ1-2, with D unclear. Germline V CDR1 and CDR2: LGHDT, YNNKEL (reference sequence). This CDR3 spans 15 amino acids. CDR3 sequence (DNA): TGTGCCAGCATCCAAAGAGGAACCGTCTCGGGTGGCTACACCTTC. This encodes CASIQRGTVSGGYTF.

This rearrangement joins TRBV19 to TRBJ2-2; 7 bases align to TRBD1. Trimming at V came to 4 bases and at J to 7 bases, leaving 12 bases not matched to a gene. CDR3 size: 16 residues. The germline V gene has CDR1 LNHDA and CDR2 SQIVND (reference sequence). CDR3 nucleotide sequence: TGTGCCAGTAGTAACCCCAGACAGGGTCGACACGGGGAGCTGTTTTTT. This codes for CASSNPRQGRHGELFF.

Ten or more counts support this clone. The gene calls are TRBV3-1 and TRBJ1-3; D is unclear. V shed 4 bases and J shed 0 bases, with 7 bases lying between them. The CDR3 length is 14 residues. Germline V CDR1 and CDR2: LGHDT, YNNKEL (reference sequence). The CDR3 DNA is TGTGCCAGCAGCCCAGAGAACTCTGGAAACACCATATATTTT. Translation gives CASSPENSGNTIYF.

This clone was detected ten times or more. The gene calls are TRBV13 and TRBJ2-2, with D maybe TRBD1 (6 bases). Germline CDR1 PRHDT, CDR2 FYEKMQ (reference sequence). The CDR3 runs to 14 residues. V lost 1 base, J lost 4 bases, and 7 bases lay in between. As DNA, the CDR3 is TGTGCCAGCAGCTTAGAAGGGGGCACCGGGGAGCTGTTTTTT. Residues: CASSLEGGTGELFF.

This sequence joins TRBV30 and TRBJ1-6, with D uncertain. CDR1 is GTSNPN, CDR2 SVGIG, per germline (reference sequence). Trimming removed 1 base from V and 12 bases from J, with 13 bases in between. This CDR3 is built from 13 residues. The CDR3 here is CAWSAGLGEPLHF. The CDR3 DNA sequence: TGTGCCTGGAGTGCGGGTCTGGGCGAACCCCTCCACTTT.

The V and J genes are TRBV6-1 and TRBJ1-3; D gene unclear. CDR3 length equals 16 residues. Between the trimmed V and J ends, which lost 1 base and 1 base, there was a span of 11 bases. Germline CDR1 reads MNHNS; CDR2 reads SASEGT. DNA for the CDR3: TGTGCCAGCAGTGAAGTAGGGTCCTCTTCTGGAAACACCATATATTTT. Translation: CASSEVGSSSGNTIYF.

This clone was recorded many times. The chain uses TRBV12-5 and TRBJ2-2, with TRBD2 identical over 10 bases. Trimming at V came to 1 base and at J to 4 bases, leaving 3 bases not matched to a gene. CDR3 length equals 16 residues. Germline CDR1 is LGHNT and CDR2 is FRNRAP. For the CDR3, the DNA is TGTGCTAGTGGTTTGGCACTAGCGGGGTCCACCGGGGAGCTGTTTTTT. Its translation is CASGLALAGSTGELFF.

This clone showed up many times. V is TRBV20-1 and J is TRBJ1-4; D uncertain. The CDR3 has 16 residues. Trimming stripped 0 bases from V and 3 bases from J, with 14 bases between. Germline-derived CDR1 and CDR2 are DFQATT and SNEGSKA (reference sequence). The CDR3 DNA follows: TGCAGTGCTAGAGATTCGGGGTACGGTGCTAATGAAAAACTGTTTTTT. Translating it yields CSARDSGYGANEKLFF.

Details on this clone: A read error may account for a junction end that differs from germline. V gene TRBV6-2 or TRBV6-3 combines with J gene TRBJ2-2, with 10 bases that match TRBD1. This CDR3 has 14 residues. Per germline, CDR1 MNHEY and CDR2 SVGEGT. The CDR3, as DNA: TGTGCCAACATTGACAGGGGGCGCGTCGGGCAGCTGTTTTTT. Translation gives CANIDRGRVGQLFF.

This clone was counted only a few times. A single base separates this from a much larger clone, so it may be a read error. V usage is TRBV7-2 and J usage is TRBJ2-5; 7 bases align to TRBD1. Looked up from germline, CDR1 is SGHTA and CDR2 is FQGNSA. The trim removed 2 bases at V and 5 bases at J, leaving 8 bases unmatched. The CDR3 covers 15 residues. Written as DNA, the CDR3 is TGTGCCAGCAGCTTACTCGTGGGACAGTCGGAGACCCAGTACTTC. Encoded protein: CASSLLVGQSETQYF.

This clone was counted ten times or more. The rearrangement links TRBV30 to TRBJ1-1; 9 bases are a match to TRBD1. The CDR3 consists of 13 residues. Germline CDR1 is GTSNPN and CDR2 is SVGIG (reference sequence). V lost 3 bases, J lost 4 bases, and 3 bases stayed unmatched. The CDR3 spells CAWRGDRATEAFF. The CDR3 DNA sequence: TGTGCCTGGAGGGGGGACAGGGCCACTGAAGCTTTCTTT.

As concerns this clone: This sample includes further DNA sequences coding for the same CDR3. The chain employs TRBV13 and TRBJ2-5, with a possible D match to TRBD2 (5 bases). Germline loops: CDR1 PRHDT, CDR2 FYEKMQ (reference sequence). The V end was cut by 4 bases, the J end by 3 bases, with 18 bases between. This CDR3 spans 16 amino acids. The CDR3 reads CASSSTRGGRKETQYF. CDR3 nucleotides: TGTGCCAGCAGCTCCACTCGGGGTGGTAGGAAAGAGACCCAGTACTTC.

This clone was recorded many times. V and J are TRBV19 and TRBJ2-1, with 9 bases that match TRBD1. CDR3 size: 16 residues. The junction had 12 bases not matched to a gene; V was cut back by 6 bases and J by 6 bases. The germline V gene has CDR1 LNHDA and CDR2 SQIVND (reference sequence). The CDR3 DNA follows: TGTGCCAGTAGCCCCACCGGACAGGGGTCACTCAATGAGCAGTTCTTC. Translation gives CASSPTGQGSLNEQFF.

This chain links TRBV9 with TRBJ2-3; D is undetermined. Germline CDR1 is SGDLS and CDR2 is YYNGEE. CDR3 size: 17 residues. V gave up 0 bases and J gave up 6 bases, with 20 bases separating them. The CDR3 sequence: CASSVDGIVSPRDTQYF. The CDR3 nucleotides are TGTGCCAGCAGCGTAGACGGTATCGTGAGTCCGCGGGATACGCAGTATTTT.

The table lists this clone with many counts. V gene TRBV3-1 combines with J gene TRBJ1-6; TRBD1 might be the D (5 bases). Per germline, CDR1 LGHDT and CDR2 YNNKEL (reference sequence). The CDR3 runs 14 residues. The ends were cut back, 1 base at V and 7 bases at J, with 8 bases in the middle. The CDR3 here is CASSQAGKNSPLHF. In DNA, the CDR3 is TGTGCCAGCAGCCAAGCAGGGAAGAATTCACCCCTCCACTTT. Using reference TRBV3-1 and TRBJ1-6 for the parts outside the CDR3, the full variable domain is DTAVSQTPKYLVTQMGNDKSIKCEQNLGHDTMYWYKQDSKKFLKIMFSYNNKELIINETVPNRFSPKSPDKAHLNLHINSLELGDSAVYFCASSQAGKNSPLHFGNGTRLTVT.

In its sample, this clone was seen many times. The CDR3 region has the DNA TGTGCCAGCAGCTTAGGAGTTAGCGAAAACTCCTACAATGAGCAGTTCTTC. Translating it yields CASSLGVSENSYNEQFF. V gene TRBV11-3 combines with J gene TRBJ2-1; the D gene is possibly TRBD2 (5 bases). Trimming took 1 base from V and 0 from J, leaving 13 bases between them. This CDR3 spans 17 amino acids. Germline V gives CDR1 SGHNT, CDR2 YENEEA.

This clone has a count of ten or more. CDR3 loop: CASSPIRSGVDIQYF. In DNA form, the CDR3 reads TGTGCCAGCTCACCCATAAGGTCGGGAGTTGACATTCAGTACTTC. The chain has TRBV18 and TRBJ2-4, with a tentative D call TRBD2 (6 bases). V was shortened by 3 bases and J by 8 bases, with 17 bases between the two germline ends. CDR3 length: 15 amino acids. The germline CDR1 and CDR2 sequences are KGHSH and LQKENI.

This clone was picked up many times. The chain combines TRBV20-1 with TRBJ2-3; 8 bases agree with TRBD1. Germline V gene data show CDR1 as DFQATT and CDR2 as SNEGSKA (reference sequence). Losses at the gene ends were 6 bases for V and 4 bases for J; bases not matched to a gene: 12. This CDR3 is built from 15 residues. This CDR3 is CSAVDRGGVADTQYF. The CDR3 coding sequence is TGCAGTGCGGTCGACAGGGGTGGGGTGGCAGATACGCAGTATTTT.

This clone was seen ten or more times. CDR3 nucleotide sequence: TGTGCCAGCAGCTTAGATTTAGGGAAGAACTATGGCTACACCTTC. Translated: CASSLDLGKNYGYTF. This chain joins TRBV11-3 and TRBJ1-2; no reliable D call. Germline V CDR1 and CDR2: SGHNT, YENEEA. V dropped 0 bases and J dropped 2 bases, with 10 bases sitting between them. The CDR3 length is 15 residues.

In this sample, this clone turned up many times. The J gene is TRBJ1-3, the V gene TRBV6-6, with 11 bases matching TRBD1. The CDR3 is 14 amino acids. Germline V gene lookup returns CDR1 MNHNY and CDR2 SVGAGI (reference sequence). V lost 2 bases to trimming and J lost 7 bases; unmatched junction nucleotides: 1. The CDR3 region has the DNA TGTGCCAGCAGTTACGGGGACAGGGGGAACACCATATATTTT. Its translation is CASSYGDRGNTIYF.

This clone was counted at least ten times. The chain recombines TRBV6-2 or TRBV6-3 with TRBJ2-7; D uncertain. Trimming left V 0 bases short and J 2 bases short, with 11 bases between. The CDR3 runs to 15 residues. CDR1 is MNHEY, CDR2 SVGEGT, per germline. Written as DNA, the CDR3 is TGTGCCAGCAGTTACTCGAAAACACCTCCCTACGAGCAGTACTTC. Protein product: CASSYSKTPPYEQYF.

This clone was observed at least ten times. The CDR3 DNA reads as TGCAGCGTTGAAGACCTAACAGGGAAGTTGAGCTATGGCTACACCTTC. Protein product: CSVEDLTGKLSYGYTF. V and J are TRBV29-1 and TRBJ1-2, with a weak D call TRBD1 (6 bases). The CDR3 has 16 residues. Trimming removed 0 bases at V and 4 bases at J, with 18 bases between. Germline V gene sequence: CDR1 SQVTM, CDR2 ANQGSEA. Full variable domain (rest looked up from reference TRBV29-1 and TRBJ1-2): SAVISQKPSRDICQRGTSLTIQCQVDSQVTMMFWYRQQPGQSLTLIATANQGSEATYESGFVIDKFPISRPNLTFSTLTVSNMSPEDSSIYLCSVEDLTGKLSYGYTFGSGTRLTVV.

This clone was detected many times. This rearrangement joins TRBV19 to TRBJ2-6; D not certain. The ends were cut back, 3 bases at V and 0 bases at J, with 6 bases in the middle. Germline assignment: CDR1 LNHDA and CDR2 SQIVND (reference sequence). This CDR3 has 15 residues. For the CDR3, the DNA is TGTGCCAGTAGTATGATGAGCTCTGGGGCCAACGTCCTGACTTTC. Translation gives CASSMMSSGANVLTF.